Sequencing of this T cell receptor (beta chain) was carried out in a study of post-analysis software for immune sequencing data. As regards this clonotype: No antigen is known for it.

Presence of unique molecular identifiers characterized the TCR beta cDNA libraries. MiXCR, run by TCRdb on the PCR reads, gives a single entry per CDR3 protein. This table has 380,000 or so distinct CDR3 sequences, roughly 38% appearing once. Findings and caveats of the study: F measure clustering grouped samples strongly by preparation batch. Controls significantly exceeded multiple sclerosis patients in normalized Chao1 diversity.

This sequence originates from a girl aged 5-17 years with multiple sclerosis. Sequencing was carried out using blood.

CDR3 loop: CASSSRVTGQNTGELFF. CDR3 sequence (DNA): TGTGCCAGCAGCTCCCGAGTTACGGGGCAGAACACCGGGGAGCTGTTTTTT. The chain is built from TRBV7-2 and TRBJ2-2; D could derive from TRBD1 or TRBD2 (5 bases each). This CDR3 is 17 amino acids long. V dropped 4 bases and J dropped 1 base, with 16 bases sitting between them. Germline V gene data show CDR1 as SGHTA and CDR2 as FQGNSA.